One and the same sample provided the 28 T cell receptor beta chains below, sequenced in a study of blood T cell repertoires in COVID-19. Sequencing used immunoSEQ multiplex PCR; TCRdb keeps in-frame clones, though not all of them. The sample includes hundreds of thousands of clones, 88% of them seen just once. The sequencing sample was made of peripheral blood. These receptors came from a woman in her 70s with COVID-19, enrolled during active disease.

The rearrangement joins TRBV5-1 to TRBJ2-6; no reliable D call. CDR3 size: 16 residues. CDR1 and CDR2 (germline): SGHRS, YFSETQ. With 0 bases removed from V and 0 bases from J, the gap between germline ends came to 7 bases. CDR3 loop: CASSLESYSGANVLTF. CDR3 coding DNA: TGCGCCAGCAGCTTGGAGAGTTACTCTGGGGCCAACGTCCTGACTTTC. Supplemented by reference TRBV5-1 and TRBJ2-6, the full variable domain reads KAGVTQTPRYLIKTRGQQVTLSCSPISGHRSVSWYQQTPGQGLQFLFEYFSETQRNKGNFPGRFSGRQFSNSRSEMNVSTLELGDSALYLCASSLESYSGANVLTFGAGSRLTVL.

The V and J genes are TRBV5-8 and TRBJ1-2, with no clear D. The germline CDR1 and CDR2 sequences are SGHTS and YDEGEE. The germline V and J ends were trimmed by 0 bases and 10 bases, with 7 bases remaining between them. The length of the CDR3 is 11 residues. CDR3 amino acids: CASSLVLSYTF. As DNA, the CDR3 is TGTGCCAGCAGCTTGGTCCTCTCCTACACCTTC.

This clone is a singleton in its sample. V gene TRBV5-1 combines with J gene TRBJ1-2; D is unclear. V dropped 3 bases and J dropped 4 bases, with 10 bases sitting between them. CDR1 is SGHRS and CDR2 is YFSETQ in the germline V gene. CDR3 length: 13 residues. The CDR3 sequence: CASSSGSRYGYTF. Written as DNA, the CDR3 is TGCGCCAGCAGCTCCGGGAGCCGCTATGGCTACACCTTC.

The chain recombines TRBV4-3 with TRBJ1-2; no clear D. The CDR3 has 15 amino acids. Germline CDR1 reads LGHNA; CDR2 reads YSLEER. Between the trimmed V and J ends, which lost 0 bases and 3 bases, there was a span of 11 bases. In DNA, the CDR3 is TGCGCCAGCAGCCAAGAATACGGTGATTACTATGGCTACACCTTC. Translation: CASSQEYGDYYGYTF.

CDR3 DNA: TGTGCCAGCAGCGTAGAGTCAGGGGGCCTCAGCAATGAGCAGTTCTTC. This codes for CASSVESGGLSNEQFF. The chain is built from TRBV9 and TRBJ2-1, with 8 bases aligning to TRBD1. The ends lost 0 bases at V and 6 bases at J; junction bases unmatched: 8. The CDR3 runs to 16 residues. Per the germline V gene, CDR1 is SGDLS and CDR2 is YYNGEE.

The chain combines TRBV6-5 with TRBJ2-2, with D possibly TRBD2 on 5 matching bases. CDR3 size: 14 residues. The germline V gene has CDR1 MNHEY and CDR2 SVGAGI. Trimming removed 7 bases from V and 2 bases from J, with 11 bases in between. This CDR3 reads CASKGRVNTGELFF. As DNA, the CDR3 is TGTGCCAGCAAAGGGCGGGTAAACACCGGGGAGCTGTTTTTT.

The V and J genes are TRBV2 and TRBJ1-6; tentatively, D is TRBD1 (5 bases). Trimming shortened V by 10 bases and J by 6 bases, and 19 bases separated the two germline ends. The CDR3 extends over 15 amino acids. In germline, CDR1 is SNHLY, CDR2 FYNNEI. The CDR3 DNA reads TGTGCCACACCTCCATTGGACAAAGTTAATTCACCCCTCCACTTT. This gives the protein CATPPLDKVNSPLHF.

The CDR3 region is CASSFGLYDRMNTEAFF. As DNA, the CDR3 is TGCGCCAGCAGCTTCGGACTTTATGACAGGATGAACACTGAAGCTTTCTTT. The J gene is TRBJ1-1, the V gene TRBV5-1; D is possibly TRBD1 (6 bases). This CDR3 is 17 amino acids long. Trimming cost V 2 bases and J 0 bases, with 17 bases left between them. Germline V gives CDR1 SGHRS, CDR2 YFSETQ.

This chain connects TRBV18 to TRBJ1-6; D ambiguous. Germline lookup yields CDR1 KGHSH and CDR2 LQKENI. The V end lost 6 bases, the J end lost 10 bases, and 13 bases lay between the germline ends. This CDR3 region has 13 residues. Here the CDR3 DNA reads TGTGCCAGCTCCCGCGGGGTTGAGTCACCCCTCCACTTT. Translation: CASSRGVESPLHF.

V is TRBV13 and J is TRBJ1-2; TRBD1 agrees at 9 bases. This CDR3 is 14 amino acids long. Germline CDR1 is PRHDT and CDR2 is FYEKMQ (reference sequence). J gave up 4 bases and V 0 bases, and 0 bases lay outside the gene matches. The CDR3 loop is CASSLGTGGYGYTF. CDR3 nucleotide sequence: TGTGCCAGCAGCTTAGGGACAGGGGGCTATGGCTACACCTTC.

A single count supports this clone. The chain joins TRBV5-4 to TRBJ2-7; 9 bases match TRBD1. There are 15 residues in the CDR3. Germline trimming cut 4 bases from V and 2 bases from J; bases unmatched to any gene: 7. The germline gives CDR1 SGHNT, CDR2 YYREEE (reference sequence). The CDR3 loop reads CASSQPGQGAYEQYF. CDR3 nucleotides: TGTGCCAGCAGCCAACCGGGACAGGGTGCCTACGAGCAGTACTTC.

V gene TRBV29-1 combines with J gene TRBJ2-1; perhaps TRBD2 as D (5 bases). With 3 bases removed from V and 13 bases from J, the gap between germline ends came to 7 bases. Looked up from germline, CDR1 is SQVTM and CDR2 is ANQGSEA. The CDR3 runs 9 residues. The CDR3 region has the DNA TGCAGCGTTGAGAGGGAACAGTTCTTC. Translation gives CSVEREQFF.

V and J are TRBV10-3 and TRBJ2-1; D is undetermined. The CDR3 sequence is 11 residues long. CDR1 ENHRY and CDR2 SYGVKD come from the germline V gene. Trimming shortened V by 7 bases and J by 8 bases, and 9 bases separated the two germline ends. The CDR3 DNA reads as TGTGCCATCACGGAGAAGGATGAGCAGTTCTTC. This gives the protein CAITEKDEQFF.

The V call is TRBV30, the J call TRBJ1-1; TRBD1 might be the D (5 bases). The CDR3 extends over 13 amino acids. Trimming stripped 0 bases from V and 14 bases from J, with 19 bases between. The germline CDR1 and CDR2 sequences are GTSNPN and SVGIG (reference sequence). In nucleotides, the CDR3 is TGTGCCTGGAGTGTACGTGAATGGGGAGGGGAGTTCTTT. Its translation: CAWSVREWGGEFF.

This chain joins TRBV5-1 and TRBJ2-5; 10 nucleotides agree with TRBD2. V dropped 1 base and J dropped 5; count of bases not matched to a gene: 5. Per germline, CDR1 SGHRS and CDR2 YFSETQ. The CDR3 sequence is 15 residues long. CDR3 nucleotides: TGCGCCAGCAGCTTGATAGGGACTAGCGAGGAGACCCAGTACTTC. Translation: CASSLIGTSEETQYF.

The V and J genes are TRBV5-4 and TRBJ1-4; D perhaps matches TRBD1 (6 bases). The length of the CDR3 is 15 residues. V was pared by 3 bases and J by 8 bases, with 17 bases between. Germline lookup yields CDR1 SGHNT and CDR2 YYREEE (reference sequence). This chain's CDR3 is CASSSDPNQGEKLFF. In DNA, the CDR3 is TGTGCCAGCAGCTCCGACCCTAATCAGGGGGAAAAACTGTTTTTT.

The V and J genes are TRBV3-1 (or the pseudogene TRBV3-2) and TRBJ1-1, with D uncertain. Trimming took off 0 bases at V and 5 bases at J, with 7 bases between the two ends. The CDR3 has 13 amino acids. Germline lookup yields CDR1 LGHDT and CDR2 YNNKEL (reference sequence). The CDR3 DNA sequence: TGTGCCAGCAGCCAAGAGAGGGAAACTGAAGCTTTCTTT. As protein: CASSQERETEAFF.

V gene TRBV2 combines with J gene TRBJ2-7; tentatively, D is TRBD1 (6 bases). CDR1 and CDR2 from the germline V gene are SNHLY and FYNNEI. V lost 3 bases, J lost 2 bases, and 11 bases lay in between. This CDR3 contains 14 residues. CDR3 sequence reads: CASSESQGPYEQYF. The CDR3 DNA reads TGTGCCAGCAGTGAGTCACAGGGCCCCTACGAGCAGTACTTC.

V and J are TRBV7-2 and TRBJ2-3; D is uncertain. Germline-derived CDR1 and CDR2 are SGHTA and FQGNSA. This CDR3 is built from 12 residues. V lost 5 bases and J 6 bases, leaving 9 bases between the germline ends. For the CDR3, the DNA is TGTGCCAGCAGCACTGCATCGGATACGCAGTATTTT. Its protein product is CASSTASDTQYF.

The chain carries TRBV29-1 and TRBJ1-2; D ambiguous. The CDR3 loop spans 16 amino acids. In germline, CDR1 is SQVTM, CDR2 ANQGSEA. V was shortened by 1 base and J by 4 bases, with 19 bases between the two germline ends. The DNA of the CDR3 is TGCAGCGTTGAAGGCGAGAGGGATGATAGTGTCTATGGCTACACCTTC. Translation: CSVEGERDDSVYGYTF.

CDR3 in DNA: TGCGCCAGCCGCCCAGGAGGGGACGGAAACACCATATATTTT. As protein: CASRPGGDGNTIYF. The chain couples TRBV5-1 to TRBJ1-3, with a possible D match to TRBD1 (5 bases). This CDR3 contains 14 residues. CDR1 is SGHRS, CDR2 YFSETQ, per germline. Deletions cut 7 bases from V and 4 bases from J, with 15 bases between.

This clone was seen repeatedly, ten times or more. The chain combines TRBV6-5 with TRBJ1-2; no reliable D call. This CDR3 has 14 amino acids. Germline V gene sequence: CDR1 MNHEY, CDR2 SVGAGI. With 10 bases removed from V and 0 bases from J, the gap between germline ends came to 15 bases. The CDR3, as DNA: TGTGCCATCTTATTAATCCTTCCTAACTATGGCTACACCTTC. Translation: CAILLILPNYGYTF.

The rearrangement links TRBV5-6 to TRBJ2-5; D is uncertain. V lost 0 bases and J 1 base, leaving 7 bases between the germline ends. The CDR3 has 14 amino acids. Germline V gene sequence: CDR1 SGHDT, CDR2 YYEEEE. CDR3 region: CASSLDQFQETQYF. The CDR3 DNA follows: TGTGCCAGCAGCTTGGATCAGTTCCAAGAGACCCAGTACTTC.

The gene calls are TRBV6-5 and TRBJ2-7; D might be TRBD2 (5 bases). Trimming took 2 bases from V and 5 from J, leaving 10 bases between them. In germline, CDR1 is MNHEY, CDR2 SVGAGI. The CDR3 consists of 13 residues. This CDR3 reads CASSYPGSHEQYF. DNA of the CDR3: TGTGCCAGCAGTTACCCGGGGTCCCACGAGCAGTACTTC.

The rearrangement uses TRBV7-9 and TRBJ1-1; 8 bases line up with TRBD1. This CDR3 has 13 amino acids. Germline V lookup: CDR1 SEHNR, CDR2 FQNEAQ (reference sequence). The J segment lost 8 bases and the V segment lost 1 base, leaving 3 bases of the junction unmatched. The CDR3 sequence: CASSLESGGEAFF. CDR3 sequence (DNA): TGTGCCAGCAGCTTAGAGTCAGGGGGCGAAGCTTTCTTT. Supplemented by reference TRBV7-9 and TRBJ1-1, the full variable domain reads DTGVSQNPRHKITKRGQNVTFRCDPISEHNRLYWYRQTLGQGPEFLTYFQNEAQLEKSRLLSDRFSAERPKGSFSTLEIQRTEQGDSAMYLCASSLESGGEAFFGQGTRLTVV.

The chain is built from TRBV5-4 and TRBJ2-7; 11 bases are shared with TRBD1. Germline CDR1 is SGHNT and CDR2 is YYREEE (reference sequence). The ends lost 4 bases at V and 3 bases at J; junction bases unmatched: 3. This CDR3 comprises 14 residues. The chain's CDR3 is CASSAGTGGYEQYF. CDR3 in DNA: TGTGCCAGCAGCGCCGGGACAGGGGGCTACGAGCAGTACTTC.

CDR3 residues: CASSPEQGQRAKNIQYF. The CDR3 DNA is TGTGCCAGCAGCCCAGAACAGGGGCAGAGAGCCAAAAACATTCAGTACTTC. The chain links TRBV28 to TRBJ2-4; 7 bases fit TRBD1. Trimming cost V 6 bases and J 0 bases; bases outside gene matches: 11. Germline CDR1 reads MDHEN; CDR2 reads SYDVKM. CDR3 length equals 17 residues. Full variable domain (missing parts from reference TRBV28 and TRBJ2-4): DVKVTQSSRYLVKRTGEKVFLECVQDMDHENMFWYRQDPGLGLRLIYFSYDVKMKEKGDIPEGYSVSREKKERFSLILESASTNQTSMYLCASSPEQGQRAKNIQYFGAGTRLSVL.

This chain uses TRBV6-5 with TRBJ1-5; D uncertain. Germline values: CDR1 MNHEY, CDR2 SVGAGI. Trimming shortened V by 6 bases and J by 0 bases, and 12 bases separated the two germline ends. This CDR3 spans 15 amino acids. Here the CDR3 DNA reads TGTGCCAGCAGGGCAAACGAAAATAGCAATCAGCCCCAGCATTTT. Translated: CASRANENSNQPQHF.